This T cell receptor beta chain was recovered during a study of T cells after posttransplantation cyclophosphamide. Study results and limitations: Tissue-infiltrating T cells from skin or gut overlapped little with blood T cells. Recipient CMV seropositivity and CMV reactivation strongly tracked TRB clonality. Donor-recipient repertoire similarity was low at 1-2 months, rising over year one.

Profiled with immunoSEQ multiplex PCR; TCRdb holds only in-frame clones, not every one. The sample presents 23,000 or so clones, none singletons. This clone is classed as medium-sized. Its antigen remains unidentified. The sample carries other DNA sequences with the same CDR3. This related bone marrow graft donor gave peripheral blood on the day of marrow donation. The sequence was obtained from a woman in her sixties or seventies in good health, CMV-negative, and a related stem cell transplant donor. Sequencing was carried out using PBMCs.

CDR3 in amino acids: CASSITSGSTDTQYF. The DNA of the CDR3 is TGTGCCAGTAGTATAACTAGCGGAAGCACAGATACGCAGTATTTT. The chain recombines TRBV19 with TRBJ2-3; 8 bases are a match to TRBD2. Germline V lookup: CDR1 LNHDA, CDR2 SQIVND (reference sequence). J gave up 0 bases and V 2 bases, and 1 base lay outside the gene matches. The CDR3 is 15 residues long.